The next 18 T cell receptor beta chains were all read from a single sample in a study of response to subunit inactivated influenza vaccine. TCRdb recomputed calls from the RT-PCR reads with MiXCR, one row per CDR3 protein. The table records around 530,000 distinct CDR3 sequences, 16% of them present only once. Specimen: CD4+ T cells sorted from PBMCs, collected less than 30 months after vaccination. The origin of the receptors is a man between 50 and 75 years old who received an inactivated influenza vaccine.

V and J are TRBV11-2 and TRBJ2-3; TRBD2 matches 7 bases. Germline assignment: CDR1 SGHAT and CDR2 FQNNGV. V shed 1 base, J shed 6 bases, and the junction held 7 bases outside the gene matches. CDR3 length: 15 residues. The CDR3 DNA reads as TGTGCCAGCAGCTTAGGGGGCGGGAGATGGGATACGCAGTATTTT. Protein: CASSLGGGRWDTQYF.

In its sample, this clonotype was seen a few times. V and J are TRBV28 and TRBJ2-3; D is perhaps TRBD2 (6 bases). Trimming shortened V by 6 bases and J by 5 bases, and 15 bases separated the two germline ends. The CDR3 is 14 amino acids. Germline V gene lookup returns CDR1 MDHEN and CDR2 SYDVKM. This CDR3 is CASSTPLGGDTQYF. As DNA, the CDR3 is TGTGCCAGCAGCACCCCCCTCGGGGGAGATACGCAGTATTTT.

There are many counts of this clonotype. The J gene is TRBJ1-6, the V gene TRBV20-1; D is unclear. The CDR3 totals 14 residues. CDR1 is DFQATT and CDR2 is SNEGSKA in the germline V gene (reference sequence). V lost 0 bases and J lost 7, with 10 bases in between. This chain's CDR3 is CSARDRTFNSPLHF. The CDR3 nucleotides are TGCAGTGCTAGAGATCGGACGTTCAATTCACCCCTCCACTTT.

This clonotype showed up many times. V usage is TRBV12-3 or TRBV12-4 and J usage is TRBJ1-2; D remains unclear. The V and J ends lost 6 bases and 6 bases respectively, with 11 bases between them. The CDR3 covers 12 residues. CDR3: CASRSPGNGYTF. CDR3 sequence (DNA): TGTGCCAGCAGGAGCCCGGGGAATGGCTACACCTTC.

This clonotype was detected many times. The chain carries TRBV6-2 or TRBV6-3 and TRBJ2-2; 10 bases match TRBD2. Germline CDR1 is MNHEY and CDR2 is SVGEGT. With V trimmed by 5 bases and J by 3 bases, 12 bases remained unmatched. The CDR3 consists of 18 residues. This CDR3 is CASSGTYLAGAYTGELFF. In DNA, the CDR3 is TGTGCCAGCAGTGGAACCTATCTAGCGGGGGCCTACACCGGGGAGCTGTTTTTT.

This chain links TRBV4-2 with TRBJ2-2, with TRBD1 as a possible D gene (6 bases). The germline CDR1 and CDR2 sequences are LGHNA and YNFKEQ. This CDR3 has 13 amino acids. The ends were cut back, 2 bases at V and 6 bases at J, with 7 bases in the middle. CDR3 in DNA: TGTGCCAGCAGCCAAAGGGGGTCCGGGGAGCTGTTTTTT. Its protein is CASSQRGSGELFF.

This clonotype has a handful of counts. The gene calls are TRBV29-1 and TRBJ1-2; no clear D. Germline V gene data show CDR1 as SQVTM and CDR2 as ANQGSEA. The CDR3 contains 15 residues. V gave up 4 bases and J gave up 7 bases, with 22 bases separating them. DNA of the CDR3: TGCAGCGTTGTAGGCAGCCAGGTCGCGCCGAGTGGCTACACCTTC. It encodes CSVVGSQVAPSGYTF.

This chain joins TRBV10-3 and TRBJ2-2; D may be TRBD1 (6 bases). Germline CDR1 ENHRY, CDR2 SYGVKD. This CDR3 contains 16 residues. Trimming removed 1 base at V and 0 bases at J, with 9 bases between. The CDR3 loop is CAISELRGSNTGELFF. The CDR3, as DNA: TGTGCCATCAGTGAGTTGAGGGGGTCGAACACCGGGGAGCTGTTTTTT.

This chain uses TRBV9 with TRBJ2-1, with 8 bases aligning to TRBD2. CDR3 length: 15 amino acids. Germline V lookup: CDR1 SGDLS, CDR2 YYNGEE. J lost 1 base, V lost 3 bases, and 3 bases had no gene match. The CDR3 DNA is TGTGCCAGCAGCGCTCGACTAGCGTCCTACAATGAGCAGTTCTTC. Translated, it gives CASSARLASYNEQFF. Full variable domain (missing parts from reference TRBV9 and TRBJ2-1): DSGVTQTPKHLITATGQRVTLRCSPRSGDLSVYWYQQSLDQGLQFLIQYYNGEERAKGNILERFSAQQFPDLHSELNLSSLELGDSALYFCASSARLASYNEQFFGPGTRLTVL.

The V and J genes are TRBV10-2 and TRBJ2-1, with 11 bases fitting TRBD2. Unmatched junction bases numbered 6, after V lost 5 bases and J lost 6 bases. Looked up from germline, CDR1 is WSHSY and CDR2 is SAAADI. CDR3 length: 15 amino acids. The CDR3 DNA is TGCGCCAGCAGTAGACTAGCGGGGTTCGGCAATGAGCAGTTCTTC. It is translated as CASSRLAGFGNEQFF.

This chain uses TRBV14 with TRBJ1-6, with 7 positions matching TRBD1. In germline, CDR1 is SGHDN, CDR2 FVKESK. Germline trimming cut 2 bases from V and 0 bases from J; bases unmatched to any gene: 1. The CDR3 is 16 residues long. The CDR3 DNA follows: TGTGCCAGCAGCCAAAACAGGGGCTCCTATAATTCACCCCTCCACTTT. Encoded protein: CASSQNRGSYNSPLHF.

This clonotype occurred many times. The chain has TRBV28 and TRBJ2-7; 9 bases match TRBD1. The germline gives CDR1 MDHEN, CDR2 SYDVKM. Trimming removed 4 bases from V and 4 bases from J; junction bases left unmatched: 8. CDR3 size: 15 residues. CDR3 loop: CASSSPGQGRYEQYF. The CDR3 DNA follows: TGTGCCAGCAGTTCCCCGGGACAGGGAAGGTACGAGCAGTACTTC.

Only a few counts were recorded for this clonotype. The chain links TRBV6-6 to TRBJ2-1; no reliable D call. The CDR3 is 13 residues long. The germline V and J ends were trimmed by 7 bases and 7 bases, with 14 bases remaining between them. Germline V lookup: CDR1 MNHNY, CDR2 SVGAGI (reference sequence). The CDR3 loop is CASTTGRVNEQFF. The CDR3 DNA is TGTGCCAGCACCACCGGACGGGTGAATGAGCAGTTCTTC.

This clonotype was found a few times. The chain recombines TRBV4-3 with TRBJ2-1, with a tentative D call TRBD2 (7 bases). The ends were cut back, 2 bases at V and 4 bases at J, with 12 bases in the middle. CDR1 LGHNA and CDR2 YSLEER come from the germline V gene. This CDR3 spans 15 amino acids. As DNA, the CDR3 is TGCGCCAGCAGCCAAACGGGGGGCACTTACAATGAGCAGTTCTTC. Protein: CASSQTGGTYNEQFF.

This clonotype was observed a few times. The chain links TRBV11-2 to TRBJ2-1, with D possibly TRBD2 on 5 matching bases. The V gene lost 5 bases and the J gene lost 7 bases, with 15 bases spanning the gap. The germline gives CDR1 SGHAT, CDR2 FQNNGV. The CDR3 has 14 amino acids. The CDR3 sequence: CASSPRRSLNEQFF. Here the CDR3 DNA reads TGTGCCAGCAGCCCCCGGAGGAGTTTAAATGAGCAGTTCTTC.

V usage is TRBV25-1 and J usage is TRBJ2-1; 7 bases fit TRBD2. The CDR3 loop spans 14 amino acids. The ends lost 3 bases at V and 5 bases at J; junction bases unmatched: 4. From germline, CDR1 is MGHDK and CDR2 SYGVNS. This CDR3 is CASSERSGNNEQFF. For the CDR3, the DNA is TGTGCCAGCAGTGAGAGGAGCGGGAACAATGAGCAGTTCTTC.

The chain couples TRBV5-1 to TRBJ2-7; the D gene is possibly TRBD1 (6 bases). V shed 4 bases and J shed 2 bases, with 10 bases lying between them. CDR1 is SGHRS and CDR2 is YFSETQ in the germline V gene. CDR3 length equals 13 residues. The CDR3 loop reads CASSRDNAYEQYF. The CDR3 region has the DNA TGCGCCAGCAGCCGGGACAATGCCTACGAGCAGTACTTC.

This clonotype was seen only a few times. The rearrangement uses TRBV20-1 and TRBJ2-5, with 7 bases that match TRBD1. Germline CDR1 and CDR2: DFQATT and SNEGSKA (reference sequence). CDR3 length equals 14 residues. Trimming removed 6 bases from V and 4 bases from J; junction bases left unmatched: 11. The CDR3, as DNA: TGCAGTGCGACTAAGGGGGCCGCGGGAGAGACCCAGTACTTC. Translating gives CSATKGAAGETQYF.